A selection of T cell receptor beta chains follows, all from one sample in a study of Graves' ophthalmopathy and Graves' hyperthyroidism. From the multiplex PCR reads, TCRdb called clonotypes with MiXCR, one entry per CDR3 protein. The sample lists 900,000 to 1,200,000 distinct CDR3 sequences; about 36% were seen once. Specimen: peripheral blood or thyroid tissue (not recorded which). These receptors were collected from an adult man with Graves' hyperthyroidism. The conserved cysteine and the conserved F or W are not part of the CDR3 here. Each record gives: clone size, D gene, J gene, V gene, CDR3 protein. The D gene is left open where the match is weak. Clone size appears in some rows only: once, few, many, or a class for an expanded clone.

abundance: few; d_gene: TRBD2; j_gene: TRBJ2-7; v_gene: TRBV7-8; CDR3aa: ASSLDSPLAGAYEQY
abundance: few; d_gene: TRBD2; j_gene: TRBJ2-7; v_gene: TRBV9; CDR3aa: ASSAGLAGGKYEQY
abundance: many; d_gene: NA; j_gene: TRBJ1-1; v_gene: TRBV19; CDR3aa: ASSIVLFEFGTEAF
abundance: NA; d_gene: NA; j_gene: TRBJ2-7; v_gene: TRBV6-1; CDR3aa: ASDPQASYEQY
abundance: once; d_gene: NA; j_gene: TRBJ1-6; v_gene: TRBV7-2; CDR3aa: ASSLNVGGGGSPLH
abundance: once; d_gene: NA; j_gene: TRBJ2-7; v_gene: TRBV29-1; CDR3aa: SWKGNEQY
abundance: many; d_gene: TRBD2; j_gene: TRBJ2-7; v_gene: TRBV20-1; CDR3aa: SARDRTSAVRGQY
abundance: NA; d_gene: NA; j_gene: TRBJ2-7; v_gene: TRBV7-9; CDR3aa: ASSPGPGAGGTYEQY
abundance: NA; d_gene: NA; j_gene: TRBJ1-5; v_gene: TRBV9; CDR3aa: ASSPWDILQPQH
abundance: NA; d_gene: NA; j_gene: TRBJ1-1; v_gene: TRBV6-6; CDR3aa: ASSDDLGGLEAF
abundance: few; d_gene: NA; j_gene: TRBJ1-1; v_gene: TRBV9; CDR3aa: ASGGAWAF
abundance: many; d_gene: NA; j_gene: TRBJ1-1; v_gene: TRBV24-1; CDR3aa: ATSDWGETF
abundance: few; d_gene: TRBD2; j_gene: TRBJ2-7; v_gene: TRBV6-2/TRBV6-3; CDR3aa: ASSHRLAGASFQQY
abundance: many; d_gene: TRBD1; j_gene: TRBJ1-1; v_gene: TRBV10-3; CDR3aa: AISESRPGQGNTEAF
abundance: many; d_gene: NA; j_gene: TRBJ1-5; v_gene: TRBV6-6; CDR3aa: ASSSTDNQPQH
abundance: NA; d_gene: NA; j_gene: TRBJ1-2; v_gene: TRBV20-1; CDR3aa: SASRAGFRGYT
abundance: NA; d_gene: TRBD1; j_gene: TRBJ1-2; v_gene: TRBV10-3; CDR3aa: ASTYRDRGEDGYT
abundance: many; d_gene: TRBD1; j_gene: TRBJ2-7; v_gene: TRBV12-3/TRBV12-4; CDR3aa: ASTDRVSEQY
abundance: NA; d_gene: NA; j_gene: TRBJ2-2; v_gene: TRBV7-9; CDR3aa: ASSFYANTGELF
abundance: many; d_gene: NA; j_gene: TRBJ1-2; v_gene: TRBV6-5; CDR3aa: ASSYSTAATGLDGYT
abundance: NA; d_gene: NA; j_gene: TRBJ1-6; v_gene: TRBV20-1; CDR3aa: SAAGGLTGNSPLH
abundance: NA; d_gene: NA; j_gene: TRBJ1-1; v_gene: TRBV7-9; CDR3aa: ASSSGTDAGNTEAF
abundance: NA; d_gene: NA; j_gene: TRBJ2-2; v_gene: TRBV29-1; CDR3aa: SVVSDNEQF
abundance: once; d_gene: TRBD1; j_gene: TRBJ2-5; v_gene: TRBV12-3/TRBV12-4; CDR3aa: ASRIRDSPQETQY
abundance: many; d_gene: TRBD1; j_gene: TRBJ1-5; v_gene: TRBV5-1; CDR3aa: ASSPGQVGQPQH
abundance: few; d_gene: TRBD2; j_gene: TRBJ2-2; v_gene: TRBV6-5; CDR3aa: ASSSYSGKDTGELF
abundance: NA; d_gene: TRBD2; j_gene: TRBJ2-7; v_gene: TRBV2; CDR3aa: ASSREGRWYEQY
abundance: NA; d_gene: TRBD2; j_gene: TRBJ2-3; v_gene: TRBV2; CDR3aa: ASTGGWRLSTDTQY
abundance: NA; d_gene: TRBD1; j_gene: TRBJ1-1; v_gene: TRBV4-2; CDR3aa: ASSQGPGTGGAFTEAF
abundance: many; d_gene: NA; j_gene: TRBJ2-7; v_gene: TRBV7-9; CDR3aa: ASSFQGSYEQY